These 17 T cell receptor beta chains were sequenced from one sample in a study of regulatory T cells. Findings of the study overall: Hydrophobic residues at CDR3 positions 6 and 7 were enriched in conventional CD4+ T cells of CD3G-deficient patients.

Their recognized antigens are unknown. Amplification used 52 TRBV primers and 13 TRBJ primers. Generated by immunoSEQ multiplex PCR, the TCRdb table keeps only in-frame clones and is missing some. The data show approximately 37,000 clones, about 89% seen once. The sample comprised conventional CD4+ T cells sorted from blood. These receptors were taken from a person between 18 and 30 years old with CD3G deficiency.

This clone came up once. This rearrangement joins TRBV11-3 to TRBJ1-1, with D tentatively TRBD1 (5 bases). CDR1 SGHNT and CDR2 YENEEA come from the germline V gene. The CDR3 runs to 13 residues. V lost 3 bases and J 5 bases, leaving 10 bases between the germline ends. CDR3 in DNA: TGTGCCAGCAGCTTGAGGGGAGCAACTGAAGCTTTCTTT. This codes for CASSLRGATEAFF. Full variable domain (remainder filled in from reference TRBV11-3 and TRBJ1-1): EAGVVQSPRYKIIEKKQPVAFWCNPISGHNTLYWYLQNLGQGPELLIRYENEEAVDDSQLPKDRFSAERLKGVDSTLKIQPAELGDSAVYLCASSLRGATEAFFGQGTRLTVV.

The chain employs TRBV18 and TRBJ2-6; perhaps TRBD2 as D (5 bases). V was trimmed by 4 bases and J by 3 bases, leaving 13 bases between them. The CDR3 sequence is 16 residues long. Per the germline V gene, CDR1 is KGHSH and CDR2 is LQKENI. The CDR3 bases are TGTGCCAGCTCACTAATGGCCGGACTTGGGGCCAACGTCCTGACTTTC. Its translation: CASSLMAGLGANVLTF.

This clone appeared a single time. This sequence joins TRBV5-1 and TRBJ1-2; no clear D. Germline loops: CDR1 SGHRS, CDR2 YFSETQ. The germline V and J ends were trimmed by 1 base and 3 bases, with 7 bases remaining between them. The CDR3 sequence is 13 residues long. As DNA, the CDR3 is TGCGCCAGCAGCTTGTCGGGTCACTATGGCTACACCTTC. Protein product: CASSLSGHYGYTF.

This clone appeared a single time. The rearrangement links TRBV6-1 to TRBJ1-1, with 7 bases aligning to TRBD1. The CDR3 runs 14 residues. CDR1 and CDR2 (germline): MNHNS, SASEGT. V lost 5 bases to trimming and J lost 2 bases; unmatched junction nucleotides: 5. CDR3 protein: CASSSDRTNTEAFF. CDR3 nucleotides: TGTGCCAGCAGTTCGGACAGGACAAACACTGAAGCTTTCTTT.

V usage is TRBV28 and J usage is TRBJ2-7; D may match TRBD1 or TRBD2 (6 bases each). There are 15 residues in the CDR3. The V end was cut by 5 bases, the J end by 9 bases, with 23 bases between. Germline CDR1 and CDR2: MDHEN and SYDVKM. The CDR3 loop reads CASSPGTLGGARQYF. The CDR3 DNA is TGTGCCAGCAGTCCCGGGACACTCGGCGGGGCGCGGCAGTACTTC.

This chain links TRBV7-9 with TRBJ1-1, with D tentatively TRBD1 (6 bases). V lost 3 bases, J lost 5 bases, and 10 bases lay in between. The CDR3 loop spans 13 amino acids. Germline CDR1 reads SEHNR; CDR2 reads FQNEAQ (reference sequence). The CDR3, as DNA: TGTGCCAGCAGCTTGGGGGGGCCGACTGAAGCTTTCTTT. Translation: CASSLGGPTEAFF.

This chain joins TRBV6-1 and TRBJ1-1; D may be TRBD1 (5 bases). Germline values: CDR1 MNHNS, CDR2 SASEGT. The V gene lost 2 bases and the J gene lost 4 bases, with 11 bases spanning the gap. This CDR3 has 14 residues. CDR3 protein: CASSERWRGTEAFF. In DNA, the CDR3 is TGTGCCAGCAGTGAAAGGTGGAGGGGCACTGAAGCTTTCTTT.

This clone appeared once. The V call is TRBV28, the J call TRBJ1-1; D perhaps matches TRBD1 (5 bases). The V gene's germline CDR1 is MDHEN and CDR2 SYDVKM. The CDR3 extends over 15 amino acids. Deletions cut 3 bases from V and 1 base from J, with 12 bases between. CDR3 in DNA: TGTGCCAGCAGTTTTCGCAGGGCCCGGAACACTGAAGCTTTCTTT. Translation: CASSFRRARNTEAFF.

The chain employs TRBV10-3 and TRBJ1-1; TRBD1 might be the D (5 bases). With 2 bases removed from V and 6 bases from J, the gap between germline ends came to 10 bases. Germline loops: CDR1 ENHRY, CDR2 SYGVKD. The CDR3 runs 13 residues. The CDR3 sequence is CAISESREAEAFF. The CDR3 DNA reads TGTGCCATCAGTGAGAGCAGGGAGGCTGAAGCTTTCTTT.

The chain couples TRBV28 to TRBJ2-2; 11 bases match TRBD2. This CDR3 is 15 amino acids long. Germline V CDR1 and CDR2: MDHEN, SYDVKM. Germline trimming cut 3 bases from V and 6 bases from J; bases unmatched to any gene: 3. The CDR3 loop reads CASSFSGRGAGELFF. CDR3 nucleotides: TGTGCCAGCAGTTTTAGCGGGAGGGGAGCCGGGGAGCTGTTTTTT.

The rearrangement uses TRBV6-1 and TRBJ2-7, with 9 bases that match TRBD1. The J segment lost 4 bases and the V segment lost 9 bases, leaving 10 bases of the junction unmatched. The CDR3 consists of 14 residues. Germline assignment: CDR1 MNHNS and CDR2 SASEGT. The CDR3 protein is CASFSGTGLYEQYF. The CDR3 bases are TGTGCCAGTTTTTCCGGGACAGGGTTGTACGAGCAGTACTTC.

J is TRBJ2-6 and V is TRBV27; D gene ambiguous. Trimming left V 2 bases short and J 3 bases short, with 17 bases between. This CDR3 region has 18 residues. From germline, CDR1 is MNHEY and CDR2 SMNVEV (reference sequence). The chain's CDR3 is CASSLRSSRLSGANVLTF. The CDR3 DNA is TGTGCCAGCAGTTTAAGGTCTTCTCGTTTAAGTGGGGCCAACGTCCTGACTTTC. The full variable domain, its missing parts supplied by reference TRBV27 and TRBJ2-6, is EAQVTQNPRYLITVTGKKLTVTCSQNMNHEYMSWYRQDPGLGLRQIYYSMNVEVTDKGDVPEGYKVSRKEKRNFPLILESPSPNQTSLYFCASSLRSSRLSGANVLTFGAGSRLTVL.

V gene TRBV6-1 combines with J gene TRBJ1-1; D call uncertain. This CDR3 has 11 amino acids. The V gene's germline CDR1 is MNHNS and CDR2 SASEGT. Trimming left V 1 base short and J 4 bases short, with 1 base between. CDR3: CASSEGTEAFF. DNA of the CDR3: TGTGCCAGCAGTGAAGGCACTGAAGCTTTCTTT.

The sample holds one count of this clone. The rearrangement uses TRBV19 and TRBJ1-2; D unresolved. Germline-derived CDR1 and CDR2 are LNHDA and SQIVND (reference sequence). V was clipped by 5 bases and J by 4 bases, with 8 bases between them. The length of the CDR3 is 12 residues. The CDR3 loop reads CASSASPYGYTF. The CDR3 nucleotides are TGTGCCAGTAGTGCCTCCCCCTATGGCTACACCTTC.

The CDR3 protein is CASSPHGASVAFF. As DNA, the CDR3 is TGTGCCAGCTCCCCTCACGGGGCGTCGGTAGCTTTCTTT. This chain connects TRBV19 to TRBJ1-1; TRBD1 is a possible D gene (5 bases). CDR3 size: 13 residues. Germline CDR1 is LNHDA and CDR2 is SQIVND (reference sequence). V was trimmed by 9 bases and J by 10 bases, leaving 21 bases between them.

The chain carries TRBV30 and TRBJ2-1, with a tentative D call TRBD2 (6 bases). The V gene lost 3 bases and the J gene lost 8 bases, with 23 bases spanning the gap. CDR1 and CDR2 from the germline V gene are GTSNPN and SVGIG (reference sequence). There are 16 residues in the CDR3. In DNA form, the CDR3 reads TGTGCCTGGAGCAAAGGGGTGCGGAAGGAGGGAGATGAGCAGTTCTTC. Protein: CAWSKGVRKEGDEQFF.

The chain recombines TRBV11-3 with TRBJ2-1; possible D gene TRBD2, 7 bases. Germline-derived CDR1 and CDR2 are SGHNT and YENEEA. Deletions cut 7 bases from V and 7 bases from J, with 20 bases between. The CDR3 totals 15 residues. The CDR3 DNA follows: TGTGCCAGCACCTTGTACGGGGGGCAGGGGAATGAGCAGTTCTTC. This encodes CASTLYGGQGNEQFF.